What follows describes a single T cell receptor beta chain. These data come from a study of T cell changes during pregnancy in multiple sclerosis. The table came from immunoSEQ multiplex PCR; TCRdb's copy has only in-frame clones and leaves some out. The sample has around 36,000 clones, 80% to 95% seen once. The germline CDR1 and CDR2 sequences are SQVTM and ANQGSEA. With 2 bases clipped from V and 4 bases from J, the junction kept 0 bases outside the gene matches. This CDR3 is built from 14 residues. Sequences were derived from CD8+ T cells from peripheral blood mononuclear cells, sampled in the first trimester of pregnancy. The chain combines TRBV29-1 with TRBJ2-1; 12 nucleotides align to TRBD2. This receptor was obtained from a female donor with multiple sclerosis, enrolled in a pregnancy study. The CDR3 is CSVETSGGYNEQFF. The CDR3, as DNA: TGCAGCGTTGAAACTAGCGGGGGGTACAATGAGCAGTTCTTC.